Reported below is one TCR beta chain. TCRdb keeps only in-frame clones here, not all; method: immunoSEQ multiplex PCR. The table records more than 65,000 clones, 80% to 95% of them present only once. This specimen belongs to a study of T cell changes during pregnancy in multiple sclerosis. The CDR3 is made up of 14 amino acids. Trimming removed 6 bases at V and 6 bases at J, with 15 bases between. CDR1 and CDR2 from the germline V gene are LGHNT and FRNRAP. The chain joins TRBV12-5 to TRBJ1-5, with a possible D match to TRBD1 (5 bases). The source material was peripheral blood, sampled in the first trimester of pregnancy. This clonotype was sampled from a female donor with multiple sclerosis, enrolled in a pregnancy study. Written as DNA, the CDR3 is TGTGCTAGTGGCCCGACAGATACGGGTCAGCCCCAGCATTTT. Translation: CASGPTDTGQPQHF.